This T cell receptor beta chain was documented in a study of T cell repertoires in aging, cancer and after chemotherapy. Study in general: About 9.1 million TCR reads were in the whole dataset.

The template was genomic DNA from peripheral blood, not RNA. Study-level findings and limits: In each cancer cohort, median generation probability increased across chemotherapy, suggesting thymic output rebounded. Immunological memory after chemotherapy cannot be judged from the repertoire data. Compared with age-matched healthy donors, untreated hematological or solid cancer patients showed higher blood TCR clonality.

CDR1 MNHEY and CDR2 SVGEGT come from the germline V gene. The length of the CDR3 is 17 residues. V was trimmed by 5 bases and J by 2 bases, leaving 21 bases between them. A mixed TRB-A/B primer pool amplified rearranged TRB by multiplex touch-down PCR. One entry per CDR3 protein, called by TCRdb with MiXCR from the multiplex PCR reads. The repertoire has 7,500 to 8,500 distinct CDR3 sequences, under 35% of them found once; the top ten carry about 10%. A note on this clonotype: Its antigen is still unknown.

This TCR derives from a human donor in good health. The sequenced material came from blood. The J gene is TRBJ1-1, the V gene TRBV6-2 or TRBV6-3; D is uncertain. CDR3 sequence reads: CASSRIPETESNTEAFF. As DNA, the CDR3 is TGTGCCAGCAGTCGCATCCCCGAAACAGAATCAAACACTGAAGCTTTCTTT.